The entry below gives a single T cell receptor (beta chain) sequence along with its context. Its cognate antigen is unknown. The data are from a study of T-cell memory formation after mild COVID-19. Study overall: TCR clusters largely stayed donor specific.

The CDR3 runs 14 residues. V lost 6 bases, J lost 7 bases, and 6 bases stayed unmatched. Germline values: CDR1 MNHEY, CDR2 SVGAGI. General observations from the study: The main location of contracting CD4+ clones was CM and EM, and that of contracting CD8+ clones was EMRA.

The TCR alpha and TCR beta cDNA libraries, bearing sample barcodes and UMIs, were generated by 5'RACE using constant-segment primers. TCRdb recomputed calls from the 5' RACE reads with MiXCR, one row per CDR3 protein. This sample has 300,000 or so distinct CDR3 sequences; about a sixth occur once, and the top ten carry roughly 20%. The chain joins TRBV6-5 to TRBJ1-6, with 7 bases matching TRBD1. The specimen was PBMCs or a T cell subset sorted from them (not recorded which). The sequence was collected from a man aged 18-30 years who had mild COVID-19 (a few samples of this study predate the infection). Cell type and time point are not known. The CDR3: CASRPGQRNSPLHF. The DNA for the CDR3 is TGTGCCAGCAGGCCGGGACAGCGGAATTCACCCCTCCACTTT.